This T cell receptor beta chain comes out of a study of blood T cells in healthy people across ages. Details on this clonotype: No antigen is known for it.

Study results and limitations: A roughly linear fall in TCR beta diversity per million T cells was seen with increasing age.

The authors ran a second PCR of roughly 7 to 11 cycles using a sample-barcoded 5' primer and a J-beta primer mix. All cDNA molecules were each tagged by a template-switch adaptor with 12 random nucleotides. MiXCR was run by TCRdb on the 5' RACE reads, yielding one entry per CDR3 protein. The table records approximately 400,000 distinct CDR3 sequences, about 52% of them present only once. Individuals who donated were healthy Caucasians from Russia aged 6 to 90. The CDR3 has 12 residues. Germline assignment: CDR1 KGHSH and CDR2 LQKENI. The gene calls are TRBV18 and TRBJ2-5; either TRBD1 or TRBD2 may supply D (5 bases each). The DNA matches TRBJ2-7 better at its end, which makes the J call doubtful. This receptor was identified in a man in his sixties in good health. The sequenced sample was blood. Here the CDR3 reads CASSPGDGEQYF. In nucleotides, the CDR3 is TGTGCCAGCTCACCAGGGGACGGCGAGCAGTACTTC.